This paragraph reports one T cell receptor (beta chain). This sample is drawn from a study of blood T cell repertoires in COVID-19. About the study: Italy, Spain and the United States were the sources of the convalescent and acute COVID-19 samples. Sample material is recorded as cDNA or gDNA derived from T cells, B-cell-depleted T cells, or PBMCs.

The CDR3 runs to 14 residues. Per the germline V gene, CDR1 is SGHTA and CDR2 is FQGNSA. V was clipped by 4 bases and J by 8 bases; unmatched bases: 7. In the authors' workflow: Estimated nucleated cell counts came from reference gene primer amplification. Repertoires were generated with immunoSEQ multiplex PCR, while TCRdb's copy carries only in-frame clones and drops some. The DNA was the basis for D and trimming; V, J and clone size are from that table. Of 250,000 to 350,000 clones in the sample, 87% were seen once. Sequencing was done on a sample of peripheral blood. This sequence originates from a woman in her 50s who had recovered from COVID-19. The V and J genes are TRBV7-2 and TRBJ2-2, with TRBD2 matching over 7 bases. The CDR3, as DNA: TGTGCCAGCAGCTCCCGTTGGCGGGAGGGGGAGCTGTTTTTT. Translated: CASSSRWREGELFF.